This T cell receptor beta chain was profiled in a study of T cells in Graves' hyperthyroidism and ophthalmopathy. This clonotype came up many times. Patients aged 18 to 65 had newly diagnosed hyperthyroidism lasting under 2 months. Investigators excluded patients with uncontrolled infection, other autoimmune disease, pregnancy or lactation. Template material for amplifying TCR beta CDR3 regions consisted of RNA transcripts. When the TCR CDR3 underwent first-round RT-PCR, the HTBI primer set was used. TCRdb passed the multiplex PCR reads through MiXCR, listing each CDR3 protein once. Of 600,000 to 900,000 distinct CDR3 sequences listed, about a sixth are singletons. The CDR3 spans 15 residues. The V gene end was trimmed by 3 bases and the J gene end by 4 bases; junction bases not matched to a gene: 7. The V gene's germline CDR1 is MDHEN and CDR2 SYDVKM.

The material sequenced was blood. The rearrangement uses TRBV28 and TRBJ2-5; 8 bases are shared with TRBD1. The receptor was derived from a man younger than 35 with Graves' hyperthyroidism. In nucleotides, the CDR3 is TGTGCCAGCAGTTTTCCGGGACAGGAGGGAGAGACCCAGTACTTC. Its protein product is CASSFPGQEGETQYF. The variable domain in full, completed from reference TRBV28 and TRBJ2-5, reads DVKVTQSSRYLVKRTGEKVFLECVQDMDHENMFWYRQDPGLGLRLIYFSYDVKMKEKGDIPEGYSVSREKKERFSLILESASTNQTSMYLCASSFPGQEGETQYFGPGTRLLVL.